This T cell receptor beta chain originates from a study of cytomegalovirus exposure and HLA in healthy donors (dated by TCRdb to between 2016 and 2019). As for the study more broadly: According to an earlier analysis of a few hundred of the donors, about 190 million T cells yielded roughly 110 million unique TCR beta sequences and 250 to 350 Gb of sequence data. Approximately 310 gigabases of sequencing data and roughly 81 million unique TCR sequences made up an early release that covered roughly 670 HLA-typed donors. Among the roughly 410 genotyped donors, approximately 77% belonged to the genetic ancestry cluster associated with self-reported Caucasian donors. The study aimed to test whether cataloging public T cell receptors could reveal signatures of past pathogen exposure. The study profiled the T cell repertoires of fewer than 850 subjects by immunosequencing and related them to cytomegalovirus serostatus. Besides the first cohort of around 700 subjects, a separate validation cohort made up of roughly 120 different subjects was used. High-throughput TCR immunosequencing, statistical association of individual TCRs with disease status, and machine learning were combined to predict cytomegalovirus infection status. In a later analysis, previously published TCR beta repertoires from 550 to 700 donors were re-analyzed and high-resolution HLA genotyping was added so that TCR occurrence patterns could be studied. Rather than using new phenotypic data, the later analysis identified candidate immune exposures from TCR beta sequences and from how often those sequences occurred across donors. An earlier analysis of 587 of the donors used high-throughput TCR beta sequencing to judge whether each TCR beta V gene segment behaved as functional or pseudogenic. Donor age, sex, ethnicity and CMV serostatus were collected together with the repertoire data. In a later genetic analysis, genome-wide SNP genotypes for about three fifths of the 666 donors were used, and that subset was treated as a discovery cohort. All discovery cohort repertoires had been generated on a single sequencing platform. HLA typing included class I and class II loci at four-digit resolution. The number of typed donors differed by locus: about 620-630 for A, B, C, DRB1 and DQB1; approximately 540 for DQA1; 606 for DPA1; and about 450 for DPB1. Because of strong linkage in the cohort, roughly five DR-DQ haplotypes were treated as single units for association and clustering. Among several hundred genotyped donors of the cohort, an average of approximately 220,000 unique TCR beta nucleotide sequences was sequenced per donor, of which about 18% were non-productive.

As regards this clone: Its antigen is unknown. No base qualities exist here, and no much larger clone lies one base off it.

The cohort comprised some 700 healthy bone marrow donors. At the time of sampling, all cohort members were nominally healthy, though unrecorded immune exposures were likely present. The donor tested CMV seronegative and was one of the 352 seronegative cohort members. Each donor provided a peripheral blood sample, and peripheral blood mononuclear cells were used for TCR beta sequencing. Genomic DNA was extracted from the blood cell samples with the Qiagen DNeasy Blood Extraction Kit. Measured from the cysteine to the phenylalanine, the CDR3 is 15 residues long. Of the read, only the CDR3 DNA is kept; its 45 bases are in frame from base 1. Via the germline V gene, CDR1 is MGHRA and CDR2 YSYEKL. The junction shows trimming of 1 base on V and 11 bases on J, plus 20 bases between the germline ends. Broader findings and caveats from the paper: A few of the identified cytomegalovirus-associated TCR beta chains were confirmed in vitro to be specific for cytomegalovirus antigens. The classifier was reported to diagnose cytomegalovirus status with high specificity and sensitivity in both the original cohort and the validation cohort. The study gave a list of 150 to 200 TCR beta chains associated with cytomegalovirus. According to a later analysis, most CMV-associated TCR beta chains appeared to be HLA-restricted, and the HLA associations seemed to be driven largely by CMV exposure. A further reported finding was that TCR beta sequences accurately predicted the HLA-A and HLA-B alleles for most subjects in the first cohort. The authors suggested that the approach could potentially be extended to other disease states and immunological phenotypes. A later analysis associated around 16,000 TCR beta sequences with specific HLA alleles at a false discovery rate of 0.05. Compared with equally common non-associated chains, HLA-associated TCR beta chains in a later analysis were more clonally expanded and had lower generation probabilities. Because some donors lacked HLA typing at each locus, the association tests relied only on the typed subset. Because counts were too low, about 15 rarely observed V segments, including chromosome 9 orphons, were left out of the earlier analysis of 587 of the donors. A cluster of highly shared sequence variants was judged likely to be a technical artifact of the sequencing pipeline. Most TCR sequences were seen in very few donors, while some public TCRs were found in many individuals. In a later analysis, TCR association rates were found to vary across HLA loci, with the most associated TCRs seen for DRB1 alleles and the fewest for HLA-C alleles. Some IMGT-functional V segments, including TRBV6-2 and TRBV6-3, could not be distinguished by the 87-base-pair reads and were therefore excluded. Only TCR beta chains were sequenced in this cohort, and the absence of alpha or paired-chain data limited detectable features. In a later analysis, several top co-occurrence clusters were reported to appear linked to parvovirus B19, influenza, CMV and Epstein-Barr virus. Sequencing depth was assumed to be roughly uniform across donors in the presence/absence analyses, though that assumption may not hold. A later genetic analysis associated a missense DCLRE1C variant with V-gene and J-gene trimming of TCR beta chains, and an independent cohort replicated the association. In an earlier analysis of fewer than 750 of the donors, most TCR beta V segments were observed in productive rearrangements about 87% or about 30% of the time, broadly matching IMGT annotations. Correlated functional status among segregating V segments might reflect linkage disequilibrium, but an unknown experimental factor could not be ruled out. A later genetic analysis reported fewer N-insertions in productive TCRs among donors in an Asian-associated ancestry cluster than the roughly 650-donor mean. Strong co-occurrence of HLA alleles, especially DR and DQ, made assigning TCR associations to individual alleles difficult. For the cohort, immune exposure information was limited to CMV serostatus.

Libraries were constructed by the immunoSEQ multiplex PCR assay. For the multiplex PCR, a mixture combining 60 forward primers for TCR Vbeta segments and 13 reverse primers for TCR Jbeta segments was used. The CDR3 region of rearranged TCR beta genes was amplified from genomic DNA by a multiplex PCR assay. On the Illumina HiSeq System, the amplified TCR beta libraries were sequenced as 87-base-pair reads. The published analysis was carried out like this. A later analysis counted 65 million to 90 million unique TCR beta chains across the approximately 700 repertoires, and approximately 11 million of these chains were shared by at least two donors. Raw reads were error-corrected and collapsed into unique sequences with a nearest-neighbor algorithm that merged closely related sequences to remove PCR and sequencing errors. To assign V, D and J gene segments, CDR3 sequences were aligned to IMGT reference sequences. For a sequence to be retained, at least a six-nucleotide match to both a V gene segment and a J gene segment was required. A rearrangement was called productive if the CDR3 had no stop codons and remained in frame with V and J, and every other rearrangement was called non-productive. CDR3 was defined according to IMGT convention as the region running from the second conserved V-encoded cysteine to the conserved J-encoded phenylalanine. The earlier analysis of 550 to 650 of the donors excluded any sequence lacking an unambiguous match to a single V gene segment. An earlier analysis of a few hundred of the donors classified V segments as functional when productive rearrangements were above 56.7% and as segregating when the standard deviation between donors was above 5%. A statistical classification framework was built to diagnose cytomegalovirus status from the catalog of TCR beta chain sequences. V and J gene assignment, in a later analysis, came from comparing TCR nucleotide sequences with IMGT/GENE-DB human TR gene sequences. The TCRdist pipeline was used in a later analysis to assign CDR3 sequences and most-parsimonious VDJ recombination scenarios. In a later analysis, every TCR beta chain was defined by the combination of its CDR3 amino acid sequence and its V-gene family, and reads without a unique V-gene family were dropped. In a later analysis, around 650 highly shared, low-generation-probability nucleotide sequences were removed to address suspected cross-contamination and a sequencing artifact. In a later analysis, a clonal expansion index was calculated for each public chain from normalized within-repertoire ranks of inferred template counts. In a later analysis, generation probabilities were computed with a VDJ recombination model fitted to out-of-frame rearrangements, and the resulting probabilities were checked against IGoR. In a later analysis, hypergeometric tests were used to score TCR-TCR, TCR-HLA and TCR-CMV co-occurrence, with a repertoire-size bias correction applied to TCR pairs. In a later analysis, false discovery rates were estimated by permuting HLA or CMV assignments 20 times. A later analysis grouped co-occurring TCRs with DBSCAN, adding TCRdist sequence similarity when clustering within HLA-allele-positive subsets. Repertoires with fewer than 30,000 or more than 120,000 public chains were left out of co-occurrence clustering, as were roughly five repertoires with anomalous nucleotide sharing. TCRdb carries this immuneACCESS record with in-frame sequences only. Its versions omit some clonotypes, under half of them owing to an unresolved V gene in the studies checked, with the rest unexplained. V and J calls plus clone size are reproduced from that table; the DNA served to infer D and trimming. The sample includes roughly 110,000 clones, with over 70% observed a single time. 2% to 2.5% of the sample is held by the ten biggest clonotypes.

The sequencing sample was made of PBMCs. The origin of this receptor is a man aged 30 to 45 in good health and CMV-seronegative. The chain is encoded by TRBV4-1 joined to TRBJ1-1; the D gene is perhaps TRBD1, from 5 matching bases. The DNA sequence is as follows: TGCGCCAGCAGCCAAGGGATAACGGGGGGGTGGAGGGCTTTCTTT. It translates to CASSQGITGGWRAFF.